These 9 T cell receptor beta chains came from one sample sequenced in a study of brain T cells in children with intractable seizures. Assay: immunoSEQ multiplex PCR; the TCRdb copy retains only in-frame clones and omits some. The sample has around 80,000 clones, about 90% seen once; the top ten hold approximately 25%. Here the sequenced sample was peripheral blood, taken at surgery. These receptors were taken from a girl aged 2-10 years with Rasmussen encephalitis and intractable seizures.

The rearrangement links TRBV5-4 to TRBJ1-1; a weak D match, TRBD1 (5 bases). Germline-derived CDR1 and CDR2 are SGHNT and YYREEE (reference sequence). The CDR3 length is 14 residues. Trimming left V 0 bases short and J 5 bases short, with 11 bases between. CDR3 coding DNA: TGTGCCAGCAGCTTGGGGGACGTATCTACTGAAGCTTTCTTT. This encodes CASSLGDVSTEAFF.

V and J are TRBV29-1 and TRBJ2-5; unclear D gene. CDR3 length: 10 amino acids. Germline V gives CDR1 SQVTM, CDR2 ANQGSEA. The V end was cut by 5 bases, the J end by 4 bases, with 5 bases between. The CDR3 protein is CSVRIETQYF. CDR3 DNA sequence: TGCAGCGTTAGAATAGAGACCCAGTACTTC.

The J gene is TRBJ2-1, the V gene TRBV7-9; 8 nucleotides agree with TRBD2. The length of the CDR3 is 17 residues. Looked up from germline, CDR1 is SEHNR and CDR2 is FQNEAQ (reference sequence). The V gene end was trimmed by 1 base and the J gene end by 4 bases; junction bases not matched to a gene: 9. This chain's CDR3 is CASSLVAGRATYNEQFF. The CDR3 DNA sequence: TGTGCCAGCAGCTTAGTTGCCGGGAGGGCCACGTACAATGAGCAGTTCTTC.

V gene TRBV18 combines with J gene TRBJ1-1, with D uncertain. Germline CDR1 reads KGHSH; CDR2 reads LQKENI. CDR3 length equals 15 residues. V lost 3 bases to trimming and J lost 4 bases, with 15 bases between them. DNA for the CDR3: TGTGCCAGCTCACCTTCCAGACTCCGGGGCACTGAAGCTTTCTTT. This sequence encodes CASSPSRLRGTEAFF.

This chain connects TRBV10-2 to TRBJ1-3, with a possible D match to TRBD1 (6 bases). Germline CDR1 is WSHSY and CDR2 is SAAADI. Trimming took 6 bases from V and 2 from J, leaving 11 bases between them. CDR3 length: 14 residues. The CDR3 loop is CASRPAGAGNTIYF. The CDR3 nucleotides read TGCGCCAGCAGACCCGCAGGGGCTGGAAACACCATATATTTT.

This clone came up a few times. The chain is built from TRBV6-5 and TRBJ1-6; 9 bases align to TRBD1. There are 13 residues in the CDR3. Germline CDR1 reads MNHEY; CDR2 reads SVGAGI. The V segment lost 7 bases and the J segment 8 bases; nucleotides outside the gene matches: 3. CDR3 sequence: CASNDRGYSPLHF. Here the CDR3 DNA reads TGTGCCAGCAACGACAGGGGGTATTCACCCCTCCACTTT.

This CDR3 reads CASISDRDDGYTF. The CDR3 coding sequence is TGTGCCAGCATATCCGACAGGGATGATGGCTACACCTTC. V gene TRBV2 combines with J gene TRBJ1-2, with 7 bases matching TRBD1. The CDR3 is 13 residues long. Trimming cost V 7 bases and J 6 bases; bases outside gene matches: 8. The germline CDR1 and CDR2 sequences are SNHLY and FYNNEI.

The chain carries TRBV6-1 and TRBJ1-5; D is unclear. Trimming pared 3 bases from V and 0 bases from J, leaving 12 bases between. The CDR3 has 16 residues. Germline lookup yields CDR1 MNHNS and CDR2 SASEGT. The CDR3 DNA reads TGTGCCAGCAGTGATTACTTCGGAATTAGCAATCAGCCCCAGCATTTT. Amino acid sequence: CASSDYFGISNQPQHF.

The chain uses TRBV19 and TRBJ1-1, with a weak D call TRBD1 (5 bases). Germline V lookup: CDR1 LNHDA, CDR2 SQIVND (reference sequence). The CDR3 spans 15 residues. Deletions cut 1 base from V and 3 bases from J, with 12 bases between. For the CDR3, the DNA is TGTGCCAGTAGTATAGCAGCAGGGAGGTACACTGAAGCTTTCTTT. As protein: CASSIAAGRYTEAFF.